The clone carrying this TCR beta chain showed up just a few times. Antigen: not known. PCR was performed using 60 Vbeta and 13 Jbeta primers. The repertoire was sequenced with immunoSEQ multiplex PCR; TCRdb's copy has only in-frame clones and lacks some. Of some 140,000 clones listed, more than 75% are singletons. This sample is part of a study of cytomegalovirus exposure and HLA in healthy donors. Findings and limits, study-wide: Available immune exposure information covered CMV serostatus only. There was a cluster of highly shared sequence variants that was likely a sequencing artifact.

The sequence was obtained from a woman aged 40 to 50 in good health and CMV-seropositive. Sequencing was carried out using PBMCs.

CDR3 loop: CASNRIALTGEQYF. CDR3 DNA sequence: TGTGCCAGCAATAGAATAGCCCTTACCGGGGAGCAGTACTTC. This sequence joins TRBV2 and TRBJ2-7, with D hard to call. Trimming removed 7 bases at V and 7 bases at J, with 20 bases between. Germline V gives CDR1 SNHLY, CDR2 FYNNEI. The CDR3 is made up of 14 amino acids. Complete variable domain (other parts from reference TRBV2 and TRBJ2-7): EPEVTQTPSHQVTQMGQEVILRCVPISNHLYFYWYRQILGQKVEFLVSFYNNEISEKSEIFDDQFSVERPDGSNFTLKIRSTKLEDSAMYFCASNRIALTGEQYFGPGTRLTVT.